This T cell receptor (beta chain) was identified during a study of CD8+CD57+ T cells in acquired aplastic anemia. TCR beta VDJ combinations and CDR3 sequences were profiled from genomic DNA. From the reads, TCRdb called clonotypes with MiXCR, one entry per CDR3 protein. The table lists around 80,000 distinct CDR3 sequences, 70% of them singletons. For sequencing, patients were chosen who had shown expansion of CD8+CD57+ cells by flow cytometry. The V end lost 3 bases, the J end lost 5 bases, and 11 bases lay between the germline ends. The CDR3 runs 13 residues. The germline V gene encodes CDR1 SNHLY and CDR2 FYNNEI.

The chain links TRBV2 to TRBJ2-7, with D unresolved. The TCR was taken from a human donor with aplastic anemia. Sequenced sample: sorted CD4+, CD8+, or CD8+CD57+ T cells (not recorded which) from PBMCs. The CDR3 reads CASSEAASNEQYF. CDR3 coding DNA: TGTGCCAGCAGTGAGGCGGCGAGCAACGAGCAGTACTTC. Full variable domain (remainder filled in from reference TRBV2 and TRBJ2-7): EPEVTQTPSHQVTQMGQEVILRCVPISNHLYFYWYRQILGQKVEFLVSFYNNEISEKSEIFDDQFSVERPDGSNFTLKIRSTKLEDSAMYFCASSEAASNEQYFGPGTRLTVT.